Listed below are T cell receptor beta chains from one sample, sequenced in a study of blood T cell repertoires in COVID-19. The assay was immunoSEQ multiplex PCR, and TCRdb's table has in-frame clones only and misses some. The repertoire holds fewer than 250,000 clones, less than 90% seen once, with approximately 1.6% in the top ten. The sample consisted of peripheral blood. The receptors were sampled from a man between 65 and 85 years old with acute or convalescent COVID-19. Both conserved end residues are part of each CDR3. A D gene is named only where the DNA matches it firmly. Not every row has a clone size; where given, it reads once, few, many or a size class.

v_gene	abundance	j_gene	d_gene	CDR3aa	CDR3nt
TRBV5-4	NA	TRBJ1-6	NA	CASSLGGAEAYNSPLHF	TGTGCCAGCAGCTTGGGCGGAGCCGAGGCCTATAATTCACCCCTCCACTTT
TRBV19	NA	TRBJ2-7	TRBD2	CASSVLSSGRSSYEQYF	TGTGCCAGTAGTGTCCTCTCTAGCGGGAGGAGCTCCTACGAGCAGTACTTC
TRBV5-1	once	TRBJ2-1	TRBD2	CASSLAGVSFNEQFF	TGCGCCAGCAGTTTAGCGGGAGTAAGTTTTAATGAGCAGTTCTTC
TRBV5-1	NA	TRBJ2-1	TRBD1	CASSWTGTENEQFF	TGCGCCAGCAGCTGGACCGGGACAGAAAATGAGCAGTTCTTC
TRBV6-2/TRBV6-3	NA	TRBJ1-2	NA	CASSLRTLSLANYGYTF	TGTGCCAGCAGCTTACGGACACTGAGTCTAGCTAACTATGGCTACACCTTC
TRBV18	NA	TRBJ2-1	NA	CASSPNSGVYNEQFF	TGTGCCAGCTCACCAAACTCAGGGGTCTACAATGAGCAGTTCTTC
TRBV4-3	NA	TRBJ2-1	NA	CASSQDEGGSYNEQFF	TGCGCCAGCAGCCAAGATGAAGGGGGCTCCTACAATGAGCAGTTCTTC
TRBV11-2	NA	TRBJ1-2	TRBD1	CASSPLLQGKRGYTF	TGTGCCAGCAGCCCTTTATTACAGGGGAAGCGTGGCTACACCTTC
TRBV7-9	NA	TRBJ2-1	NA	CASSLLSSSFHEQFF	TGTGCCAGCAGCTTACTGAGTAGCTCCTTCCATGAGCAGTTCTTC
TRBV6-5	NA	TRBJ2-1	NA	CASSYTGLATYNEQFF	TGTGCCAGCAGTTACACGGGGCTAGCGACGTACAATGAGCAGTTCTTC
TRBV2	NA	TRBJ2-1	NA	CASTSNMISHEQFF	TGTGCCAGCACAAGCAATATGATCTCTCATGAGCAGTTCTTC
TRBV7-6	NA	TRBJ2-1	TRBD2	CASSLPERTSGSRLKQFF	TGTGCCAGCAGCTTACCTGAACGGACTAGCGGGAGTCGGTTGAAGCAGTTCTTC
TRBV11-2	NA	TRBJ2-7	NA	CASSLDNEQYF	TGTGCCAGCAGCTTAGATAACGAGCAGTACTTC
TRBV4-1	NA	TRBJ1-3	NA	CASSQTGSAGNTIYF	TGCGCCAGCAGCCAAACAGGAAGCGCTGGAAACACCATATATTTT
TRBV6-2/TRBV6-3	NA	TRBJ2-2	TRBD1	CASSRQGNTGELFF	TGTGCCAGCAGTCGACAGGGGAACACCGGGGAGCTGTTTTTT
TRBV19	NA	TRBJ2-1	TRBD1	CASSSGTGYYNEQFF	TGTGCCAGTAGTTCCGGGACAGGATACTACAATGAGCAGTTCTTC
TRBV11-2	once	TRBJ2-7	NA	CASSGGSFLEQYF	TGTGCCAGCAGCGGCGGCAGTTTCCTCGAGCAGTACTTC
TRBV19	NA	TRBJ2-1	NA	CASTKTSSYNEQFF	TGTGCCAGTACGAAGACTAGCTCCTACAATGAGCAGTTCTTC
TRBV7-2	NA	TRBJ2-7	NA	CASSQGRRAYEQYF	TGTGCCAGCAGCCAGGGACGGAGGGCCTACGAGCAGTACTTC
TRBV28	NA	TRBJ1-3	NA	CASSSPWPRNTIYF	TGTGCCAGCAGTTCTCCGTGGCCGAGAAACACCATATATTTT
TRBV10-3	NA	TRBJ2-7	TRBD1	CAIRGQVIGHEQYF	TGTGCCATCAGAGGACAGGTTATCGGCCACGAGCAGTACTTC
TRBV6-2/TRBV6-3	NA	TRBJ2-3	NA	CASSSSTDTQYF	TGTGCCAGCAGCTCGAGCACAGATACGCAGTATTTT
TRBV14	NA	TRBJ1-5	NA	CASSPDGDQPQHF	TGTGCCAGCAGCCCCGACGGGGATCAGCCCCAGCATTTT
TRBV6-2/TRBV6-3	NA	TRBJ2-5	NA	CASSYSETQYF	TGTGCCAGCAGTTATTCTGAGACCCAGTACTTC
TRBV5-1	NA	TRBJ2-1	NA	CASSTRGTSYNEQFF	TGCGCCAGCAGCACCCGCGGGACCTCCTACAATGAGCAGTTCTTC
TRBV30	NA	TRBJ1-5	TRBD1	CAWSTGQGLHQPQHF	TGTGCCTGGAGTACGGGACAGGGATTACATCAGCCCCAGCATTTT
TRBV7-2	NA	TRBJ1-2	TRBD1	CASSPYDRVDGYTF	TGTGCCAGCAGCCCCTACGACAGGGTTGATGGCTACACCTTC
TRBV7-9	NA	TRBJ2-1	NA	CASSVKLVRDNEQFF	TGTGCCAGCAGCGTAAAACTAGTTAGAGACAATGAGCAGTTCTTC
TRBV19	NA	TRBJ2-2	TRBD2	CASSGLAGDSTGELFF	TGTGCCAGTAGTGGACTAGCGGGAGACAGCACCGGGGAGCTGTTTTTT
TRBV5-1	NA	TRBJ2-1	TRBD1	CASSTGTGGYNEQFF	TGCGCCAGCAGCACCGGGACAGGGGGTTACAATGAGCAGTTCTTC
TRBV4-1	few	TRBJ2-3	TRBD2	CASSQQIAGGTDTQYF	TGCGCCAGCAGCCAACAAATAGCGGGCGGGACAGATACGCAGTATTTT
TRBV7-9	once	TRBJ1-2	NA	CASRAEANYGYTF	TGTGCCAGCAGGGCAGAAGCTAACTATGGCTACACCTTC
TRBV6-5	NA	TRBJ1-5	TRBD1	CASSTGGRNQPQHF	TGTGCCAGCAGTACAGGGGGCCGGAATCAGCCCCAGCATTTT
TRBV14	NA	TRBJ1-2	NA	CASSQDTGSYGYTF	TGTGCCAGCAGCCAAGATACAGGCAGCTATGGCTACACCTTC
TRBV29-1	NA	TRBJ1-1	TRBD1	CSGDRNTEAFF	TGCAGCGGGGACAGGAACACTGAAGCTTTCTTT
TRBV18	NA	TRBJ1-5	NA	CASSPNGFTAQPQHF	TGTGCCAGCTCACCAAATGGGTTTACAGCTCAGCCCCAGCATTTT
TRBV7-3	NA	TRBJ1-6	NA	CASSTGQNSPLHF	TGTGCCAGCAGCACCGGACAGAATTCACCCCTCCACTTT
TRBV28	NA	TRBJ2-7	TRBD1	CASRLRVGTGTHEQYF	TGTGCCAGCAGGTTAAGAGTCGGGACAGGGACCCACGAGCAGTACTTC
TRBV7-6	once	TRBJ1-4	NA	CASRTGSGNEKLFF	TGTGCCAGCAGGACGGGGAGCGGTAATGAAAAACTGTTTTTT
TRBV2	NA	TRBJ2-3	NA	CASRVGQNTDTQYF	TGTGCCAGCAGGGTAGGACAGAACACAGATACGCAGTATTTT
TRBV7-2	NA	TRBJ1-6	NA	CASSATIGVNSPLHF	TGTGCCAGCAGCGCCACGATAGGGGTTAATTCACCCCTCCACTTT
TRBV24-1	NA	TRBJ2-1	TRBD2	CATSDLTSGGYNEQFF	TGTGCCACCAGTGACTTGACTAGCGGGGGATACAATGAGCAGTTCTTC
TRBV12-3/TRBV12-4	few	TRBJ2-7	NA	CASSLEDYEQYF	TGTGCCAGCAGTTTGGAGGACTACGAGCAGTACTTC
TRBV5-1	once	TRBJ2-7	TRBD1	CASADRGHEQYF	TGCGCCAGCGCGGACAGGGGACACGAGCAGTACTTC
TRBV5-3	NA	TRBJ2-7	NA	CASQGHEQYF	TGTGCCAGTCAGGGCCACGAGCAGTACTTC
TRBV7-2	once	TRBJ1-5	NA	CASRPGGGVNQPQHF	TGTGCCAGCAGGCCCGGTGGAGGGGTCAATCAGCCCCAGCATTTT
TRBV28	NA	TRBJ2-1	TRBD2	CASSRTRRSYNEQFF	TGTGCCAGCAGCAGGACTAGGCGGTCCTACAATGAGCAGTTCTTC
TRBV6-2/TRBV6-3	NA	TRBJ1-3	NA	CASSLQGWSSGNTIYF	TGTGCCAGCAGTTTACAGGGATGGAGCTCTGGAAACACCATATATTTT
TRBV5-1	NA	TRBJ2-1	TRBD2	CASRSETSRTYNEQFF	TGCGCCAGCAGGTCCGAGACTAGCAGAACCTACAATGAGCAGTTCTTC
TRBV18	NA	TRBJ2-1	NA	CASSPLQERYNNEQFF	TGTGCCAGCTCACCACTCCAGGAGCGGTATAACAATGAGCAGTTCTTC
TRBV3-1/TRBV3-2	NA	TRBJ2-3	TRBD2	CASTRGGGTDTQYF	TGTGCCAGCACCCGTGGGGGGGGCACAGATACGCAGTATTTT
TRBV6-4	once	TRBJ1-1	NA	CASSAEQGNTEAFF	TGTGCCAGCAGTGCCGAACAGGGGAACACTGAAGCTTTCTTT
TRBV7-9	few	TRBJ1-2	NA	CASSQPPRLSLGGYTF	TGTGCCAGCAGCCAACCCCCTCGCCTGAGCCTAGGCGGCTACACCTTC
TRBV6-5	once	TRBJ1-2	NA	CASHLAENYGYTF	TGTGCCAGCCACCTAGCGGAAAACTATGGCTACACCTTC